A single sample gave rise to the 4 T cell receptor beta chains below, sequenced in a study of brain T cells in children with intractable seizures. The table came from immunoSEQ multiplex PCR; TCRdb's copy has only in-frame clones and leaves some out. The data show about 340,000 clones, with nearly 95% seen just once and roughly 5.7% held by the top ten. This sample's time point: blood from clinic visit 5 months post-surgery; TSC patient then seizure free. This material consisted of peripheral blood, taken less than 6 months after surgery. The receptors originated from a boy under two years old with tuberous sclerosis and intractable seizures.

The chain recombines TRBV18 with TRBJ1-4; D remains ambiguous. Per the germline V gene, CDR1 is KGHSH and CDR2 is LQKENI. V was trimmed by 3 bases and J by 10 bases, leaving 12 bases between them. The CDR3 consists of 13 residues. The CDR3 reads CASSPTTGVKLFF. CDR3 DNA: TGTGCCAGCTCACCCACCACCGGGGTAAAACTGTTTTTT.

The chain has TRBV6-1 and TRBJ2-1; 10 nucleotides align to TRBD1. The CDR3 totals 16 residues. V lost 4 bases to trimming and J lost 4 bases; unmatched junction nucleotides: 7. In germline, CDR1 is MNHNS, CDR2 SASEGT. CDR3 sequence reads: CASSAPGQGTYNEQFF. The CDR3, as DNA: TGTGCCAGCAGTGCCCCGGGACAGGGGACTTACAATGAGCAGTTCTTC.

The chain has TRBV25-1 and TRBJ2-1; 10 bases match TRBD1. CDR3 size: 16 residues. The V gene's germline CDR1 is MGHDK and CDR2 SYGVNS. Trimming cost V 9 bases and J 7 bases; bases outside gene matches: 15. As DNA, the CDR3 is TGTGCCAGTACTAGCATCTGGACAGGGGGGAGAAATGAGCAGTTCTTC. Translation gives CASTSIWTGGRNEQFF.

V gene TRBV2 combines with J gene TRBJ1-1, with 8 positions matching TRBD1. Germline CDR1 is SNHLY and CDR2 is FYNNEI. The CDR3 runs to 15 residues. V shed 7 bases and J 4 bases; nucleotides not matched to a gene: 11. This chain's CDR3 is CASIPPRTGGTEAFF. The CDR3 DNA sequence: TGTGCCAGCATCCCCCCCCGCACAGGGGGCACTGAAGCTTTCTTT.